The clone carrying this TCR beta chain was detected only a few times. What it recognizes is unknown. The sample is drawn from a study of identical twins. Study results and limitations: Cord blood beta clonotypes present at high abundance carried fewer insertions; no such pattern appeared in memory repertoires.

After template switching added a universal primer site, the resulting cDNA carried unique molecular identifiers. TCRdb processed the 5' RACE reads anew with MiXCR; each CDR3 protein has one entry. The data hold approximately 1.8 million distinct CDR3 sequences, with around 33% observed a single time. The sample taken for sequencing was cord blood. The source of this sequence is a newborn girl in good health.

CDR3 region: CASSSRDFNYGYTF. The CDR3 nucleotides read TGTGCCAGCAGTTCGAGGGATTTTAACTATGGCTACACCTTC. The V call is TRBV9, the J call TRBJ1-2; D gene ambiguous. Germline values: CDR1 SGDLS, CDR2 YYNGEE. The CDR3 runs to 14 residues. The V end lost 5 bases, the J end lost 1 base, and 12 bases lay between the germline ends.